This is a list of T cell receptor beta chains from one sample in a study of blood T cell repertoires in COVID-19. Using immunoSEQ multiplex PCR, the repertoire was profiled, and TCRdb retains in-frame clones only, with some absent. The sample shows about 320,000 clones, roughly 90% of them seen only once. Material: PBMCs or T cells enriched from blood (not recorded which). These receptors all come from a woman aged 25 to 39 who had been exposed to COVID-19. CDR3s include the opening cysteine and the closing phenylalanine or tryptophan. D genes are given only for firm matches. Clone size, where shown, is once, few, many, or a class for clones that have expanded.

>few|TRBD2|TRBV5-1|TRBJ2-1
TGCGCCAGCAGCTTGGCCGGGACTAGCGGGGAATCTGAGCAGTTCTTC
CASSLAGTSGESEQFF
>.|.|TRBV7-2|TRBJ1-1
TGTGCCAGCAGCCGCTTCGGGGGGGACACTGAAGCTTTCTTT
CASSRFGGDTEAFF
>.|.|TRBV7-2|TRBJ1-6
TGTGCCAGCAGCTTATCACTGCGTAATTCACCCCTCCACTTT
CASSLSLRNSPLHF
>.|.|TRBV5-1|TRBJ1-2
TGCGCCAGCAGCTTACAGGGTGAGGGCTACACCTTC
CASSLQGEGYTF
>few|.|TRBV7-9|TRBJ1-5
TGTGCCAGCAGCCCGGGGGGAGGTGGCGCTATAAGCGCCCAGCATTTT
CASSPGGGGAISAQHF
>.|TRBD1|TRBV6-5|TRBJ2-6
TGTGCCAGGACAGGGCTCTCTGGGGCCAACGTCCTGACTTTC
CARTGLSGANVLTF
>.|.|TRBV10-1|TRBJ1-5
TGCGCCAGCAGTGAGTCGAACGGGGGCAATCAGCCCCAGCATTTT
CASSESNGGNQPQHF
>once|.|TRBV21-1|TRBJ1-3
TGTGCCAGCAGCAAAGTGGGGAGGGTCAACTCTGGAAACACCATATATTTT
CASSKVGRVNSGNTIYF
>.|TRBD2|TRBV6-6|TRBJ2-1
TGTGCCAGCAGTCCCGGGGGGGGCAATGAGCAGTTCTTC
CASSPGGGNEQFF
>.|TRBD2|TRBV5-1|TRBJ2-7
TGCGCCAGCAGCAGAGGGACTAGCGGACAATGGAGGTACGAGCAGTACTTC
CASSRGTSGQWRYEQYF
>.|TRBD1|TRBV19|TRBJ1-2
TGTGCCACCTCCCGTTCTGGGACAGGGAACTATGGCTACACCTTC
CATSRSGTGNYGYTF
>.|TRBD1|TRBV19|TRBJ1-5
TGTGCCAGTAGCGGACAGGGTAGAGAGCCCCAGCATTTT
CASSGQGREPQHF
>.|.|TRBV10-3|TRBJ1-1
TGTGCCATCAGTGATTTCGTTTTGGGAGGGAACACTGAAGCTTTCTTT
CAISDFVLGGNTEAFF
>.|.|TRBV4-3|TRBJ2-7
TGCGCCAGCAGCCTTGGCAGGGGTTCGTGGGAGCAGTACTTC
CASSLGRGSWEQYF
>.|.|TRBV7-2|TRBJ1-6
TGTGCCAGCAGCTATACAGGGAATAATTCACCCCTCCACTTT
CASSYTGNNSPLHF
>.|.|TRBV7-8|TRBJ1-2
TGTGCCAGCAGCTTAGAAGGGGGAAACTATGGCTACACCTTC
CASSLEGGNYGYTF
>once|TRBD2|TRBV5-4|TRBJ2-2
TGTGCCAGCAGCTTAGGGACTAAAAATACCGGGGAGCTGTTTTTT
CASSLGTKNTGELFF
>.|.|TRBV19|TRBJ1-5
TGTGCCAGTAGTATAGCAGGATATAGCAATCAGCCCCAGCATTTT
CASSIAGYSNQPQHF
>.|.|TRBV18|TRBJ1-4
TGTGCCAGCAGATCGACAGGCCAAACTAATGAAAAACTGTTTTTT
CASRSTGQTNEKLFF
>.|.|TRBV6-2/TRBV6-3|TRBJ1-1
TGTGCCAGCAGCCCCGGACACCCGAACACTGAAGCTTTCTTT
CASSPGHPNTEAFF
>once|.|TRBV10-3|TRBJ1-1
TGTGCCAGAGCCCGACAGGATGAAGCTTTCTTT
CARARQDEAFF
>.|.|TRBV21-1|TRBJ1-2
TGTGCCACCCAACGAAAGGGGTCTGGCTACACCTTC
CATQRKGSGYTF
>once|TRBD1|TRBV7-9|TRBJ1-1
TGTGCCAGCAGAGCCTTCCGGGACAGGGGTACTGAAGCTTTCTTT
CASRAFRDRGTEAFF
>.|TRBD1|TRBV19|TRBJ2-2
TGTGCCAGTAGTATTTCGACAGGGACAGGGACCGGGGAGCTGTTTTTT
CASSISTGTGTGELFF
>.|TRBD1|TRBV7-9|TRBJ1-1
TGTGCCAGCAGCTTCTGGACAGGGGATGCCACTGAAGCTTTCTTT
CASSFWTGDATEAFF
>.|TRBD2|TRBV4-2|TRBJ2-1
TGTGCCAGCAGCCAAGAAACTAGCGGGGGTCACAATGAGCAGTTCTTC
CASSQETSGGHNEQFF
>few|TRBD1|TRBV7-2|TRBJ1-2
TGTGCCAGCAGCTTCGACAGGGGAGCTAACTATGGCTACACCTTC
CASSFDRGANYGYTF
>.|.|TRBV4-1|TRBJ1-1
TGCGCCAGCAGCCCCTATTTGGACACTGAAGCTTTCTTT
CASSPYLDTEAFF
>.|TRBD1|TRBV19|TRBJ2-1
TGTGCCAGTTCGACAGGGGGAGCCTACAATGAGCAGTTCTTC
CASSTGGAYNEQFF
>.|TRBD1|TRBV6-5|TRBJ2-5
TGTGCCAGCGGGACAGGAGATATCCAAGAGACCCAGTACTTC
CASGTGDIQETQYF
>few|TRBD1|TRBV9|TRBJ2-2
TGTGCCAGCAGCAACCGACAGGGGCACGGGGAGCTGTTTTTT
CASSNRQGHGELFF
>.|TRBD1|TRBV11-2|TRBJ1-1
TGTGCCAGCAGCTTAGTAGGGGGGACAGCATACACTGAAGCTTTCTTT
CASSLVGGTAYTEAFF
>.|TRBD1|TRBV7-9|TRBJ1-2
TGTGCCAGCAGCTCCCCCCCGGGACAGACTAACTATGGCTACACCTTC
CASSSPPGQTNYGYTF
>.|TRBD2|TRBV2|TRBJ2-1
TGTGCCAGCCGCGGGACTAACAATGAGCAGTTCTTC
CASRGTNNEQFF
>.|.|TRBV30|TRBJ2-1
TGTGCCTGGAGTGTACGTGAAGGGGCGCAGGGGACCTACAATGAGCAGTTCTTC
CAWSVREGAQGTYNEQFF
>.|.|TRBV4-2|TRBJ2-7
TGTGCCAGCAGCCAAGAACAGGGCCCCTACGAGCAGTACTTC
CASSQEQGPYEQYF
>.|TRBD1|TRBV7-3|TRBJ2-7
TGTGCCAGCAGCTTCGGGGCAGGGGGCTACGAGCAGTACTTC
CASSFGAGGYEQYF
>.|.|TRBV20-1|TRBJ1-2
TGCAGTCGAACAAATGGTGGTGGCTACACCTTC
CSRTNGGGYTF
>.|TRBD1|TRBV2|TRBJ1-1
TGTGCCAGCAGGGGGACAGGGCTCACTGAAGCTTTCTTT
CASRGTGLTEAFF
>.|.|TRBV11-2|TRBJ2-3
TGTGCCAGCAGCTTAGCGGGGGAGAATACGCAGTATTTT
CASSLAGENTQYF
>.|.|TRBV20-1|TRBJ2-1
TGCAGTGGAGGAGGGATCAATGAGCAGTTCTTC
CSGGGINEQFF
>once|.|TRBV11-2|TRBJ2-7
TGTGCCAGCAGCTTAGTGACCGGGGTCCACGAGCAGTACTTC
CASSLVTGVHEQYF